These T cell receptor beta chains were read from a single sample in a study of blood T cell repertoires in COVID-19. Assay: immunoSEQ multiplex PCR; the TCRdb copy retains only in-frame clones and omits some. The sample includes about 210,000 clones, roughly 86% of them seen just once. The sequenced material came from peripheral blood. Source of these receptors: a woman between 40 and 55 years old with acute or convalescent COVID-19. CDR3s include the opening cysteine and the closing phenylalanine or tryptophan. The D gene is left open where the match is weak. A row's size may be missing; if present it is once, few, many or a size class.

J gene | V gene | D gene | clone size | CDR3 DNA | CDR3 protein
TRBJ2-7 | TRBV6-6 | - | - | TGTGCCAGCAGTTACGAGGGCTACGAGCAGTACTTC | CASSYEGYEQYF
TRBJ2-3 | TRBV7-2 | TRBD2 | - | TGTGCCAGCAGCTTAGTCGGGACTAGCGGGAGTAAGGCAGATACGCAGTATTTT | CASSLVGTSGSKADTQYF
TRBJ2-3 | TRBV29-1 | - | - | TGCAGCGCCCCCGGACTGACCAGCACAGATACGCAGTATTTT | CSAPGLTSTDTQYF
TRBJ2-2 | TRBV18 | - | few | TGTGCCAGCTCACCTTCCCTAACGGGAACTGGGATCACCGGGGAGCTGTTTTTT | CASSPSLTGTGITGELFF
TRBJ2-3 | TRBV10-3 | - | - | TGTGCCATCAGGGCTAGCGAGACAGATACGCAGTATTTT | CAIRASETDTQYF
TRBJ2-3 | TRBV19 | - | few | TGTGCCAGCGCGGGACTTAGCACAGATACGCAGTATTTT | CASAGLSTDTQYF
TRBJ1-2 | TRBV25-1 | - | - | TGTGCCAGCAGTGGAACAGGGATAAGGTCTGGCTACACCTTC | CASSGTGIRSGYTF
TRBJ2-5 | TRBV5-1 | TRBD2 | - | TGCGCCAGCAGCCCACGAGGCGGGGAGGGAGACTTC | CASSPRGGEGDF
TRBJ1-3 | TRBV4-3 | - | - | TGCGCCAGCAGCCAATCGCGGGGCTCTGGAAACACCATATATTTT | CASSQSRGSGNTIYF
TRBJ1-6 | TRBV5-1 | - | - | TGCGCCAGCAGCTCTGTATTAAATAATTCACCCCTCCACTTT | CASSSVLNNSPLHF
TRBJ2-5 | TRBV27 | - | - | TGTGCCAGCAGTTTAATGGGAGGCGGGGAGACCCAGTACTTC | CASSLMGGGETQYF
TRBJ2-1 | TRBV27 | TRBD2 | - | TGTGCCAGCAGTTTCGGGGCTAGCGGCCTCAATGAGCAGTTCTTC | CASSFGASGLNEQFF
TRBJ2-7 | TRBV2 | TRBD2 | few | TGTGCCAGCAGTACCCAGCGGGGACCCTCCTACGAGCAGTACTTC | CASSTQRGPSYEQYF
TRBJ1-2 | TRBV12-3/TRBV12-4 | TRBD1 | - | TGTGCCAGCAGCAAACAGGGGAACTATGGCTACACCTTC | CASSKQGNYGYTF
TRBJ1-1 | TRBV29-1 | - | - | TGCAGCGCTGTGGAGGTGGGAAGAACTGAAGCTTTCTTT | CSAVEVGRTEAFF
TRBJ2-7 | TRBV5-1 | TRBD2 | - | TGCGCCAGCAGACCAGGGACTAGCGGGACAATCTACGAGCAGTACTTC | CASRPGTSGTIYEQYF
TRBJ1-5 | TRBV3-1/TRBV3-2 | - | - | TGTGCCAGCAGCCAAGCTGTTGTTGATCAGCCCCAGCATTTT | CASSQAVVDQPQHF
TRBJ2-1 | TRBV18 | TRBD2 | - | TGTGCCAGCTCACCACTCTCCGGGACTAGCTGGGTCGATGAGCAGTTCTTC | CASSPLSGTSWVDEQFF
TRBJ2-1 | TRBV21-1 | - | - | TGTGCCAGCAGCACCCGGGGAGAGCCCCCCAAACTAGCGGGGTTAGTAAATGAGCAGTTCTTC | CASSTRGEPPKLAGLVNEQFF
TRBJ2-1 | TRBV27 | TRBD2 | few | TGTGCCAGCCGAGGGACTAGCGGTTACAATGAGCAGTTCTTC | CASRGTSGYNEQFF
TRBJ1-2 | TRBV10-2 | - | - | TGCGCCAGCAGTGAAGGCCAGGGCTATGGCTACACCTTC | CASSEGQGYGYTF
TRBJ2-7 | TRBV7-8 | - | - | TGTGCCAGCAGCCCGCGTGTGTACTACGAGCAGTACTTC | CASSPRVYYEQYF
TRBJ2-5 | TRBV19 | TRBD1 | - | TGTGCCAGTAGTATAGCCCGGACAGGGAAAGAGACCCAGTACTTC | CASSIARTGKETQYF
TRBJ1-5 | TRBV18 | - | - | TGTGCCAGCTCACCAAAACTCCAGGCGGGAGGTAATCAGCCCCAGCATTTT | CASSPKLQAGGNQPQHF
TRBJ2-7 | TRBV6-1 | TRBD1 | - | TGTGCCAGCAGTGAATTCGGGACAGGGGCCTACGAGCAGTACTTC | CASSEFGTGAYEQYF
TRBJ1-2 | TRBV19 | - | - | TGTGCCAGTAGTATAGTAAAACGGGGGAGAGACTATGGCTACACCTTC | CASSIVKRGRDYGYTF
TRBJ2-3 | TRBV9 | TRBD2 | - | TGTGCCAGCACCCCGGGACTAGCGGGAGTTGATACGCAGTATTTT | CASTPGLAGVDTQYF
TRBJ2-1 | TRBV5-1 | TRBD2 | - | TGCGCCAGCAGCTTGGAGGGACTAGCGGGAGGTGAGCAGTTCTTC | CASSLEGLAGGEQFF
TRBJ1-2 | TRBV7-2 | - | - | TGTGCCAGCAGCCGGACAGCTAACTATGGCTACACCTTC | CASSRTANYGYTF
TRBJ1-1 | TRBV5-8 | - | - | TGTGCCAGCAGCTACGTGTTTTGGGTCGGGGTGACTGAAGCTTTCTTT | CASSYVFWVGVTEAFF
TRBJ2-3 | TRBV5-5 | TRBD2 | - | TGTGCCAGCAGCTCCGCGGGAGGGCTTACAGATACGCAGTATTTT | CASSSAGGLTDTQYF
TRBJ2-7 | TRBV3-1/TRBV3-2 | TRBD2 | - | TGTGCCAGCAGCCAAGAACTAGCGGGAGCCCTCTCCTACGAGCAGTACTTC | CASSQELAGALSYEQYF
TRBJ2-1 | TRBV25-1 | TRBD2 | once | TGTGCCAGCAGTAACCCGGGACTAGCGGAGAATGAGCAGTTCTTC | CASSNPGLAENEQFF
TRBJ2-7 | TRBV14 | - | - | TGTGCCAGCAGCCCAGGACTATACTACGAGCAGTACTTC | CASSPGLYYEQYF
TRBJ1-1 | TRBV12-3/TRBV12-4 | - | - | TGTGCCAGCACCCTTTCCGGGGACACTGAAGCTTTCTTT | CASTLSGDTEAFF
TRBJ1-1 | TRBV5-1 | - | - | TGCGCCAGCAGCTTTGGAGACAGCGCCATACTTGAAGCTTTCTTT | CASSFGDSAILEAFF
TRBJ1-2 | TRBV10-2 | - | - | TGCGCCAGCAGTGAACAGATGATCAACTATGGCTACACCTTC | CASSEQMINYGYTF
TRBJ1-4 | TRBV30 | TRBD1 | - | TGTGCCGGACAGGGGATCAATGAAAAACTGTTTTTT | CAGQGINEKLFF
TRBJ1-1 | TRBV12-5 | TRBD1 | - | TGTGCTAGTGGTTTGGTACAGGGAGGACAGGGGTTTCTAACTGAAGCTTTCTTT | CASGLVQGGQGFLTEAFF
TRBJ1-2 | TRBV24-1 | TRBD1 | - | TGTGCCACCAGTGATTCGGGGACAGGCTTCGGCTACACCTTC | CATSDSGTGFGYTF
TRBJ1-1 | TRBV7-8 | - | - | TGTGCCAGCAGCTTAGATAGGACATCGAACACTGAAGCTTTCTTT | CASSLDRTSNTEAFF
TRBJ2-1 | TRBV29-1 | TRBD1 | - | TGCAGCGTTACCCCAGGGGGAAGCCTACAATATGAGCAGTTCTTC | CSVTPGGSLQYEQFF
TRBJ1-5 | TRBV6-6 | - | - | TGTGCCAGCAGTCTCAGTTATAGCAATCAGCCCCAGCATTTT | CASSLSYSNQPQHF
TRBJ1-1 | TRBV29-1 | - | - | TGCAGCGTCTCCCTCACTGAAGCTTTCTTT | CSVSLTEAFF
TRBJ2-4 | TRBV6-2/TRBV6-3 | - | - | TGTGCCAGCAGTAGGACAGTAGCCAAAAACATTCAGTACTTC | CASSRTVAKNIQYF